This TCR beta chain was sequenced for a study of response to subunit inactivated influenza vaccine. Germline lookup yields CDR1 MDHEN and CDR2 SYDVKM. The length of the CDR3 is 14 residues. With 3 bases removed from V and 0 bases from J, the gap between germline ends came to 8 bases. One entry per CDR3 protein results from TCRdb running MiXCR on the RT-PCR reads. This sample has hundreds of thousands of distinct CDR3 sequences, with about 7.6% found just once. The sequence was obtained from a man aged 45-69 years who received an inactivated influenza vaccine. The specimen comprised PBMCs from blood, sampled roughly 24 months after vaccination. The chain employs TRBV28 and TRBJ1-1; D is undetermined. Here the CDR3 reads CASSLIVMNTEAFF. For the CDR3, the DNA is TGTGCCAGCAGTTTGATAGTTATGAACACTGAAGCTTTCTTT.